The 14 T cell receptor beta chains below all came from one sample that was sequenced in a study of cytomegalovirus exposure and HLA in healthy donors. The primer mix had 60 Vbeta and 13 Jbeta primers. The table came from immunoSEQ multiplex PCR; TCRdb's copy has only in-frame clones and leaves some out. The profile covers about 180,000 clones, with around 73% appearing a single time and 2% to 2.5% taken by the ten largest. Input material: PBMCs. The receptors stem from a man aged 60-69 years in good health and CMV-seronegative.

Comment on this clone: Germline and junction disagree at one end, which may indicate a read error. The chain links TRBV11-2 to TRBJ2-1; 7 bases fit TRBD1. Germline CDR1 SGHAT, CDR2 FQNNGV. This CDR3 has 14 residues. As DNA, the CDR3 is TGTGTCAGCAGCTTAGACAGGGTGAACAATGAGCAGTTCTTC. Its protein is CVSSLDRVNNEQFF.

The DNA of the CDR3 is TGTGCCAGTAGTATAGTGACCGGGACAACAGCGAACACTGAAGCTTTCTTT. Protein sequence: CASSIVTGTTANTEAFF. This sequence joins TRBV19 and TRBJ1-1; tentatively, D is TRBD1 (6 bases). CDR3 length: 17 amino acids. V was cut by 1 base and J by 1 base, with 16 bases left in between. Germline V gene sequence: CDR1 LNHDA, CDR2 SQIVND (reference sequence).

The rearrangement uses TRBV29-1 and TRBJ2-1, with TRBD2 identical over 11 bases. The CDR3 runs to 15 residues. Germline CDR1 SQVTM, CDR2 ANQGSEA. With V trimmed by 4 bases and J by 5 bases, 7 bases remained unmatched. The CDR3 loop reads CSVGLAGGLDNEQFF. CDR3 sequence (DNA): TGCAGCGTTGGCTTAGCGGGGGGGCTGGACAATGAGCAGTTCTTC.

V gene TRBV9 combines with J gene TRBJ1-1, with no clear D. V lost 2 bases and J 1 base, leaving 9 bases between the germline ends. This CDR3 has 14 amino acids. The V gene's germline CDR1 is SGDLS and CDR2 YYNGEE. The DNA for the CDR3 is TGTGCCAGCAGCGTCGGGGTTCCGAACACTGAAGCTTTCTTT. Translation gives CASSVGVPNTEAFF.

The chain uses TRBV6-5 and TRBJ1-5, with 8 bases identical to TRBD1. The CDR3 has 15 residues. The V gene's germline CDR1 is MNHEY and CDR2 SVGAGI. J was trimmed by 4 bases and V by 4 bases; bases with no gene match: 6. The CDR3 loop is CASSLTTGGNQPQHF. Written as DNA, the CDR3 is TGTGCCAGCAGTTTAACCACAGGGGGGAATCAGCCCCAGCATTTT.

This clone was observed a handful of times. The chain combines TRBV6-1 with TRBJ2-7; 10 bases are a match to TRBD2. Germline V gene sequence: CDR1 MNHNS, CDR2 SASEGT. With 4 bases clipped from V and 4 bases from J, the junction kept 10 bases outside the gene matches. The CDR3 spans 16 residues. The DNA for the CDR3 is TGTGCCAGCAGTGCAGCGGGAGGGTCCCCAGTTTACGAGCAGTACTTC. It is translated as CASSAAGGSPVYEQYF.

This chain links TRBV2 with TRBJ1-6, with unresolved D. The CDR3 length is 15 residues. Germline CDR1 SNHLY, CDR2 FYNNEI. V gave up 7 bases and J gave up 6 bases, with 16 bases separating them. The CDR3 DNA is TGTGCCAGCATGGACTCGCGGAGCTCTAATTCACCCCTCCACTTT. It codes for CASMDSRSSNSPLHF.

The CDR3 DNA is TGCGCCAGCAGCTTGGCGTGGGGGGGAGACAATGAGCAGTTCTTC. Translating it yields CASSLAWGGDNEQFF. The chain recombines TRBV5-1 with TRBJ2-1, with TRBD2 matching 7 bases. This CDR3 region has 15 residues. The germline V gene encodes CDR1 SGHRS and CDR2 YFSETQ. With V trimmed by 0 bases and J by 5 bases, 5 bases remained unmatched.

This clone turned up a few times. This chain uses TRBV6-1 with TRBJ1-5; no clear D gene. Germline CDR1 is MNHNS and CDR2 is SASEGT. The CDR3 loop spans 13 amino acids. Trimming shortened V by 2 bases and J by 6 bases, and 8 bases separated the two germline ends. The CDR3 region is CASSEHSSQPQHF. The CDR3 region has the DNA TGTGCCAGCAGTGAACACAGCTCTCAGCCCCAGCATTTT.

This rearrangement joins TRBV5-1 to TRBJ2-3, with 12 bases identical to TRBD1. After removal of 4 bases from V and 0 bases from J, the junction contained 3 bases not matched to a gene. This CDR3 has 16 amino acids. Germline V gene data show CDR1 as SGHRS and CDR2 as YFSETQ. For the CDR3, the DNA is TGCGCCAGCAGCCGGGACAGGGGGCTTAGCACAGATACGCAGTATTTT. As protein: CASSRDRGLSTDTQYF.

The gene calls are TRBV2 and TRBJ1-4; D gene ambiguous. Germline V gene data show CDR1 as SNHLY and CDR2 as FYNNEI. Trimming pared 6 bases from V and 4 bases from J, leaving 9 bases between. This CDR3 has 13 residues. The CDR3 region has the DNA TGTGCCAGCAGCACGGAGATTAATGAAAAACTGTTTTTT. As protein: CASSTEINEKLFF.

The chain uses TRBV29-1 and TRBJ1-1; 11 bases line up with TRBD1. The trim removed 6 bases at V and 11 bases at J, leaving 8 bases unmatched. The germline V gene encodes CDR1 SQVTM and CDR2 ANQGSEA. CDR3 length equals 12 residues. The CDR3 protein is CSVRGQGAAAFF. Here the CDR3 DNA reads TGCAGCGTAAGAGGACAGGGGGCTGCGGCTTTCTTT.

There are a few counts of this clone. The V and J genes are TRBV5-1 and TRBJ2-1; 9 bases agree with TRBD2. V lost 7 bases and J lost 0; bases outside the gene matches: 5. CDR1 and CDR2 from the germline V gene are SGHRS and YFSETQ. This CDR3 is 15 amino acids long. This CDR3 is CASSASGASYNEQFF. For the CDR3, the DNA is TGCGCCAGCTCAGCTAGCGGGGCCTCCTACAATGAGCAGTTCTTC.

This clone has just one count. In nucleotides, the CDR3 is TGTGCCAGCAGTTCGACTAGCGGGAGTCGTAAAGGATCCTACAATGAGCAGTTCTTC. Its protein is CASSSTSGSRKGSYNEQFF. This chain links TRBV28 with TRBJ2-1; 12 bases are shared with TRBD2. Germline lookup yields CDR1 MDHEN and CDR2 SYDVKM. The CDR3 is 19 amino acids. V lost 4 bases, J lost 1 base, and 11 bases stayed unmatched. Using reference TRBV28 and TRBJ2-1 for the parts outside the CDR3, the full variable domain is DVKVTQSSRYLVKRTGEKVFLECVQDMDHENMFWYRQDPGLGLRLIYFSYDVKMKEKGDIPEGYSVSREKKERFSLILESASTNQTSMYLCASSSTSGSRKGSYNEQFFGPGTRLTVL.